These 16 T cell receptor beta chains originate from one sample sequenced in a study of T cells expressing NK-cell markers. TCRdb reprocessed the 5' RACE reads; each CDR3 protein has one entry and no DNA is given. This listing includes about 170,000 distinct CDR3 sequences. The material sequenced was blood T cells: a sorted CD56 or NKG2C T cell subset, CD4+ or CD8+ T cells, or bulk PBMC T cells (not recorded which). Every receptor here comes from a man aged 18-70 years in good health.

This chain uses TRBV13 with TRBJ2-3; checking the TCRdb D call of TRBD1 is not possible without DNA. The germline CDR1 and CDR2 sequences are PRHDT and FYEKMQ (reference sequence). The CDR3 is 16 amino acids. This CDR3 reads CASSPKGQLSTDTQYF.

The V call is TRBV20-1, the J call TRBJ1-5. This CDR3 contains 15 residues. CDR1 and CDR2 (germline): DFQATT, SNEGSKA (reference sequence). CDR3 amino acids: CSAREGEYSNQPQHF.

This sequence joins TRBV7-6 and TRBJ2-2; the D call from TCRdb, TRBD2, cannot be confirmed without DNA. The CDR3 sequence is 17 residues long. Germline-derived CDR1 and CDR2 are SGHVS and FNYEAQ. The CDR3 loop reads CASSLGLAGGSTGELFF.

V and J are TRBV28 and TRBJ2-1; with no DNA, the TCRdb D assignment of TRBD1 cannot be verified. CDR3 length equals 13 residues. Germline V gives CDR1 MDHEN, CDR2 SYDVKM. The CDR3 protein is CASSSQPGYEQFF. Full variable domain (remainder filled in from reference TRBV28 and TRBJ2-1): DVKVTQSSRYLVKRTGEKVFLECVQDMDHENMFWYRQDPGLGLRLIYFSYDVKMKEKGDIPEGYSVSREKKERFSLILESASTNQTSMYLCASSSQPGYEQFFGPGTRLTVL.

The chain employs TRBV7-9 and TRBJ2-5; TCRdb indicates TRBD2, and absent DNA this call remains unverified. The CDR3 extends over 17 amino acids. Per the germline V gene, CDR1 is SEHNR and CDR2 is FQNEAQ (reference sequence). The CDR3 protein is CASSRAGTSGGGETQYF.

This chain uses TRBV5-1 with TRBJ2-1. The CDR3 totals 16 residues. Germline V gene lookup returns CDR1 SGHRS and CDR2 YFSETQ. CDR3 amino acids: CASSSLDASLLGEQFF.

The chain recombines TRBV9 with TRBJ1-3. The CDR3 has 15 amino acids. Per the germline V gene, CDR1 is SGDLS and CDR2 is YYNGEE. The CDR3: CASSRDPRSGNTIYF.

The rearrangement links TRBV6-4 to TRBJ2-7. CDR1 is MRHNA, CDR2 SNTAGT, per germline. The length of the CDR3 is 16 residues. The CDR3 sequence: CASSDPLVKASYEQYF.

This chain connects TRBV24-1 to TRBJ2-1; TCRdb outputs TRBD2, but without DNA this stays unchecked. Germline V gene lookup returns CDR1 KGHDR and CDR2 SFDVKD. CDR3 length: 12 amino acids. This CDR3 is CATSDVGSEQFF.

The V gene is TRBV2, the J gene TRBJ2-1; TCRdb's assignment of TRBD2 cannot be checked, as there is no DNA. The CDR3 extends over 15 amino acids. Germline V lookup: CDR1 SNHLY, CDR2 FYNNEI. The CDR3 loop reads CASSELRGGFNEQFF.

The CDR3 region is CASSLLRSSYEQYF. The rearrangement uses TRBV6-5 and TRBJ2-7. CDR1 and CDR2 (germline): MNHEY, SVGAGI. The CDR3 extends over 14 amino acids.

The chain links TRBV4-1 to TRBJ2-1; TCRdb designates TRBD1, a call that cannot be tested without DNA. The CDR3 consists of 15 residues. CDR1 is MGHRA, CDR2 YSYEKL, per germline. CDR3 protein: CASSQAPGLYNEQFF.

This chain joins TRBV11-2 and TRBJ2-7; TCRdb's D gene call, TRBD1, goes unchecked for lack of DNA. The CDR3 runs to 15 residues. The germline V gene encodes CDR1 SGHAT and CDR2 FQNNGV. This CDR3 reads CASSYPGQSLGEQYF.

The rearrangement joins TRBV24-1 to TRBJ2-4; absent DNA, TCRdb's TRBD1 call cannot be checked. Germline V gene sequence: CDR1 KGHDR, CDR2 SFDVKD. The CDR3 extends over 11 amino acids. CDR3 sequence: CATWTENIQYF.

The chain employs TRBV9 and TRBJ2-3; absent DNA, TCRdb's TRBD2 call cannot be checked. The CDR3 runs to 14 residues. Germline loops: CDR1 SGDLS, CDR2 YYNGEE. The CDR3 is CASSVAEGTDTQYF.

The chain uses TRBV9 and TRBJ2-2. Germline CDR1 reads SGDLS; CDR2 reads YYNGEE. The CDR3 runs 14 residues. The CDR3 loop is CASRASDNTGELFF.